These 17 T cell receptor beta chains were sequenced from one sample in a study of T-cell reconstitution after alpha-beta-depleted transplantation in children. A library of TCRbeta sequences, prepared with unique molecular identifiers, was generated. Each CDR3 protein gets one entry after TCRdb re-called the PCR reads with MiXCR. The sample comprises 300,000 to 400,000 distinct CDR3 sequences, 15% to 20% of which are singletons, and just over 40% rests with the top ten. The specimen comprised PBMCs, mostly from graft donor cells, sampled 360 days after TCRalphabeta/CD19-depleted stem cell transplant. These receptors all stem from a male patient between 2 and 10 years old who had a stem cell transplant for acute lymphoblastic leukemia, so the T cells may come from the graft donor.

This clonotype was detected only a few times. The gene calls are TRBV9 and TRBJ2-3; TRBD1 might be the D (5 bases). CDR1 and CDR2 (germline): SGDLS, YYNGEE. Trimming removed 0 bases from V and 2 bases from J, with 13 bases in between. CDR3 length: 16 residues. CDR3 DNA sequence: TGTGCCAGCAGCGTAGGTAGGGGCTTTGCCACAGATACGCAGTATTTT. This translates into CASSVGRGFATDTQYF. Variable domain in full (rest from reference TRBV9 and TRBJ2-3): DSGVTQTPKHLITATGQRVTLRCSPRSGDLSVYWYQQSLDQGLQFLIQYYNGEERAKGNILERFSAQQFPDLHSELNLSSLELGDSALYFCASSVGRGFATDTQYFGPGTRLTVL.

This rearrangement joins TRBV18 to TRBJ2-5, with D maybe TRBD1 (6 bases). Germline V gene sequence: CDR1 KGHSH, CDR2 LQKENI. V gave up 6 bases and J gave up 2 bases, with 16 bases separating them. The CDR3 loop spans 15 amino acids. CDR3 coding DNA: TGTGCCAGCTCTTATTCCCACGGACAGCAAGAGACCCAGTACTTC. Protein: CASSYSHGQQETQYF.

This clonotype came up a few times. The chain is built from TRBV6-1 and TRBJ2-5; TRBD2 agrees at 11 bases. V trimming: 6 bases; J trimming: 1 base; junction bases outside the gene matches: 4. The CDR3 loop spans 15 amino acids. CDR1 is MNHNS and CDR2 is SASEGT in the germline V gene. CDR3 protein: CASRGTSGFQETQYF. CDR3 nucleotide sequence: TGTGCCAGCAGAGGGACTAGCGGTTTCCAAGAGACCCAGTACTTC.

V gene TRBV6-5 combines with J gene TRBJ2-7; 7 bases are shared with TRBD2. Germline V gene lookup returns CDR1 MNHEY and CDR2 SVGAGI. The CDR3 loop spans 14 amino acids. The V segment lost 2 bases and the J segment 2 bases; nucleotides outside the gene matches: 3. CDR3 sequence (DNA): TGTGCCAGCAGTTACAGGGCGGGAGCCTACGAGCAGTACTTC. Translated, it gives CASSYRAGAYEQYF.

CDR3 region: CASGFLFDSGTDTQYF. CDR3 DNA sequence: TGTGCCAGCGGCTTTCTATTCGACAGCGGCACAGATACGCAGTATTTT. The V call is TRBV28, the J call TRBJ2-3; perhaps TRBD1 as D (5 bases). The CDR3 consists of 16 residues. V lost 8 bases, J lost 1 base, and 19 bases lay in between. Looked up from germline, CDR1 is MDHEN and CDR2 is SYDVKM.

This clonotype was counted a few times. Germline is not matched at one junction end, which may reflect a read error. This chain links TRBV6-5 with TRBJ2-1; D call uncertain. Germline V lookup: CDR1 MNHEY, CDR2 SVGAGI. This CDR3 has 13 residues. CDR3 in DNA: TGTGCCAGCAGTTCGGGCTCGTACACTGAGCAGTTCTTC. As protein: CASSSGSYTEQFF.

There are a few counts of this clonotype. J is TRBJ2-7 and V is TRBV4-3; maybe TRBD2 (5 bases). V lost 5 bases to trimming and J lost 4 bases, with 15 bases between them. This CDR3 is built from 14 residues. Germline-derived CDR1 and CDR2 are LGHNA and YSLEER. In DNA, the CDR3 is TGCGCCAGCAGCGAGAGAACTAGAGGATACGAGCAGTACTTC. Its translation is CASSERTRGYEQYF.

V and J are TRBV28 and TRBJ2-7; D is perhaps TRBD2 (6 bases). Germline V CDR1 and CDR2: MDHEN, SYDVKM. Between the trimmed V and J ends, which lost 3 bases and 4 bases, there was a span of 19 bases. The length of the CDR3 is 16 residues. CDR3 sequence: CASSFEGRGRLYEQYF. The DNA of the CDR3 is TGTGCCAGCAGTTTCGAGGGGCGGGGACGGCTGTACGAGCAGTACTTC.

This clonotype was counted a few times. V is TRBV4-3 and J is TRBJ2-1; TRBD2 aligns across 10 bases. Per germline, CDR1 LGHNA and CDR2 YSLEER. This CDR3 has 16 amino acids. The junction had 7 bases not matched to a gene; V was cut back by 1 base and J by 7 bases. The CDR3: CASSQGAGTSDNEQFF. For the CDR3, the DNA is TGCGCCAGCAGCCAAGGGGCCGGGACTAGCGATAATGAGCAGTTCTTC.

The chain has TRBV6-2 or TRBV6-3 and TRBJ2-3; weak D call: TRBD2 (6 bases). CDR3 size: 15 residues. Trimming stripped 7 bases from V and 7 bases from J, with 21 bases between. The germline V gene encodes CDR1 MNHEY and CDR2 SVGEGT. The CDR3 protein is CASTPPLEGRHTQYF. The CDR3 DNA reads as TGTGCCAGCACCCCACCGTTGGAGGGCCGACATACGCAGTATTTT.

This clonotype appeared a few times. The chain combines TRBV11-2 with TRBJ2-7, with D tentatively TRBD1 or TRBD2 (5 bases each). The CDR3 is 16 residues long. V was trimmed by 5 bases and J by 6 bases, leaving 23 bases between them. CDR1 is SGHAT and CDR2 is FQNNGV in the germline V gene. The CDR3 coding sequence is TGTGCCAGCAGCCCCCGACAGCTTAAAGCGGTTCGCGAGCAGTACTTC. It encodes CASSPRQLKAVREQYF.

This clonotype has a handful of counts. The chain employs TRBV9 and TRBJ2-5; D is perhaps TRBD2 (7 bases). The V end lost 0 bases, the J end lost 4 bases, and 13 bases lay between the germline ends. The germline gives CDR1 SGDLS, CDR2 YYNGEE. The CDR3 contains 15 residues. CDR3 loop: CASSVVSGEGETQYF. The CDR3 DNA sequence: TGTGCCAGCAGCGTAGTCTCAGGGGAGGGAGAGACCCAGTACTTC. The full variable domain, its missing parts supplied by reference TRBV9 and TRBJ2-5, is DSGVTQTPKHLITATGQRVTLRCSPRSGDLSVYWYQQSLDQGLQFLIQYYNGEERAKGNILERFSAQQFPDLHSELNLSSLELGDSALYFCASSVVSGEGETQYFGPGTRLLVL.

This clonotype was found once. The J gene is TRBJ2-5, the V gene TRBV30; possible D gene TRBD1, 6 bases. With 0 bases removed from V and 0 bases from J, the gap between germline ends came to 14 bases. The CDR3 is made up of 16 amino acids. The germline V gene has CDR1 GTSNPN and CDR2 SVGIG (reference sequence). CDR3: CAWSVRTGYYQETQYF. In DNA form, the CDR3 reads TGTGCCTGGAGTGTACGTACAGGGTACTACCAAGAGACCCAGTACTTC.

This clonotype was counted ten times or more. The gene calls are TRBV4-3 and TRBJ2-5; possibly TRBD2 for D (6 bases). The germline CDR1 and CDR2 sequences are LGHNA and YSLEER. CDR3 length: 15 residues. The V and J ends lost 4 bases and 5 bases respectively, with 17 bases between them. The CDR3 region has the DNA TGCGCCAGCAGCCTAGGTAGCGGACCTAGGGAGACCCAGTACTTC. It specifies CASSLGSGPRETQYF.

This clonotype was counted only a few times. The chain joins TRBV28 to TRBJ2-7, with D possibly matching TRBD1 (6 bases). This CDR3 has 15 residues. Looked up from germline, CDR1 is MDHEN and CDR2 is SYDVKM. The V gene lost 6 bases and the J gene lost 6 bases, with 21 bases spanning the gap. The CDR3 nucleotides read TGTGCCAGCAGAAACCCGGACAGCCCATCGGGCGAGCAGTACTTC. Its protein product is CASRNPDSPSGEQYF.

This clonotype occurred many times. The rearrangement links TRBV29-1 to TRBJ2-7, with 13 positions matching TRBD2. Germline CDR1 reads SQVTM; CDR2 reads ANQGSEA. This CDR3 spans 16 amino acids. The junction had 10 bases not matched to a gene; V was cut back by 8 bases and J by 0 bases. CDR3 region: CSIYGLAGDSSYEQYF. CDR3 sequence (DNA): TGCAGCATTTACGGACTAGCGGGAGACAGCTCCTACGAGCAGTACTTC.

This clonotype appeared a few times. The rearrangement joins TRBV28 to TRBJ2-3, with TRBD2 matching 8 bases. CDR3 length: 15 amino acids. Germline V lookup: CDR1 MDHEN, CDR2 SYDVKM. V was clipped by 4 bases and J by 3 bases; unmatched bases: 6. Written as DNA, the CDR3 is TGTGCCAGCAGTTCGAGAGCGGGAGTAACAGATACGCAGTATTTT. Translation: CASSSRAGVTDTQYF.